These T cell receptor beta chains were read from a single sample in a study of vaccination and CD4 T cells after COVID-19. Using its own MiXCR run on the PCR reads, TCRdb lists one record per CDR3 protein. The sample lists roughly 20,000 distinct CDR3 sequences, under 60% occurring once. Their antigens are not known. Sequenced sample: CD4+ T cells from blood, cultured in vitro. The receptors come from a human donor who had recovered from COVID-19. CDR3s include the opening cysteine and the closing phenylalanine or tryptophan. Fields, in order: clone size, J gene, D gene, V gene, CDR3 protein, CDR3 DNA. D genes are given only for firm matches. Clone size is stated in some rows and not others, as once, few, many or a class when expanded.

>few|TRBJ1-2|.|TRBV7-8
CASSLDTVANYGYTF
TGTGCCAGCAGCTTAGATACAGTCGCTAACTATGGCTACACCTTC
>few|TRBJ1-1|.|TRBV6-1
CASSETAGGTAFF
TGTGCCAGCAGTGAGACCGCCGGGGGAACGGCTTTCTTT
>few|TRBJ2-2|TRBD2|TRBV5-4
CASSLTSVYTGELFF
TGTGCCAGCAGCCTGACTAGCGTATACACCGGGGAGCTGTTTTTT
>few|TRBJ1-2|TRBD1|TRBV7-3
CASSLQGGMGYTF
TGTGCCAGCAGCTTACAAGGGGGCATGGGCTACACCTTC
>.|TRBJ2-7|.|TRBV5-6
CASSWQGRSYEQYF
TGTGCCAGCAGCTGGCAGGGCCGATCCTACGAGCAGTACTTC
>.|TRBJ1-5|.|TRBV28
CASSPSSGAYQPQHF
TGTGCCAGCAGTCCCTCCTCAGGAGCATATCAGCCCCAGCATTTT
>.|TRBJ2-2|TRBD1|TRBV19
CASSMWTGASGELFF
TGTGCCAGTAGTATGTGGACAGGGGCGTCCGGGGAGCTGTTTTTT
>.|TRBJ2-3|TRBD2|TRBV20-1
CSATGTSGKSDTQYF
TGCAGTGCCACCGGGACTAGCGGGAAGTCAGATACGCAGTATTTT
>few|TRBJ2-5|.|TRBV5-1
CASSLTRLDGETQYF
TGCGCCAGCAGCTTGACGAGACTAGACGGGGAGACCCAGTACTTC
>.|TRBJ1-6|TRBD1|TRBV12-3/TRBV12-4
CASTSTGDSPLHF
TGTGCCAGCACCTCGACAGGGGATTCACCCCTCCACTTT
>few|TRBJ1-5|.|TRBV7-2
CASSLSDDQPQHF
TGTGCCAGCAGCTTATCCGACGATCAGCCCCAGCATTTT
>few|TRBJ1-6|.|TRBV6-1
CASTTNFNSPLHF
TGTGCCAGCACTACTAACTTTAATTCACCCCTCCACTTT
>few|TRBJ1-2|TRBD1|TRBV24-1
CATSVVGQGYGYTF
TGTGCCACCAGTGTTGTGGGACAGGGCTATGGCTACACCTTC
>.|TRBJ2-2|.|TRBV28
CASSLPRQLTGELFF
TGTGCCAGCAGTTTACCCAGACAGCTTACCGGGGAGCTGTTTTTT
>.|TRBJ1-4|.|TRBV7-8
CASSRGANEKLFF
TGTGCCAGCAGCCGCGGAGCTAATGAAAAACTGTTTTTT
>.|TRBJ1-1|TRBD1|TRBV10-3
CAISDGQDRATEAFF
TGTGCCATCAGCGATGGTCAGGACAGGGCCACTGAAGCTTTCTTT
>.|TRBJ1-5|.|TRBV10-2
CASMGAVGQPQHF
TGCGCCAGCATGGGAGCAGTAGGACAGCCCCAGCATTTT